The source of this T cell receptor beta chain is a study of molecular identifiers for immune sequencing clone quantification. Turning to the study itself: Naive CD8 cell RNA, from roughly 20,000 or 100,000 cells, was split five ways in replicates, with four sequenced. Overall study findings and caveats: Investigators reportedly could detect spiked Jurkat TCR RNA from one cell among 1.1 million or so naive cells. Whereas naive cells kept under 1% of molecules in clones above 20 RNA copies, such clones held over 99% in effectors. The sizes of highly expanded clones could be underestimated when identical TCR molecules share a barcode.

A single record per CDR3 protein comes from TCRdb applying MiXCR to the PCR reads. Of 100,000 or so distinct CDR3 sequences in the sample, roughly a fifth were seen once. This clonotype came up many times. Its target is not known. The trim removed 4 bases at V and 3 bases at J, leaving 2 bases unmatched. Germline V CDR1 and CDR2: MNHEY, SMNVEV (reference sequence). The CDR3 extends over 13 amino acids. The chain has TRBV27 and TRBJ2-7, with TRBD1 matching over 8 bases. The source of this sequence is a human donor in good health. Some libraries in this study had Jurkat cell RNA spiked in. Material: naive CD8+ T cells from blood, with Jurkat cell RNA spiked in. Subset described: FACS-sorted CD8+CD4-CCR7+CD45RA+ naive T cells. In DNA, the CDR3 is TGTGCCAGCAGTTGGACAGGGAACTACGAGCAGTACTTC. It yields the protein CASSWTGNYEQYF.